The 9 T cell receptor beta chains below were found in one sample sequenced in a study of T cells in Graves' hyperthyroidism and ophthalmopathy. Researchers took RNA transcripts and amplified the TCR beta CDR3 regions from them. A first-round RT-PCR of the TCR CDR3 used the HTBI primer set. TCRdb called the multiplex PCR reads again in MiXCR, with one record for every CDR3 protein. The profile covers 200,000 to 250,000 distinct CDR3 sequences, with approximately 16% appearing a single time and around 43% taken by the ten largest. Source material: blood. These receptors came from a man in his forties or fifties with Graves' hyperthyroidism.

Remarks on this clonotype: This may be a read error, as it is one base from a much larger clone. Here the CDR3 reads CASSRMGFAYEQYF. The CDR3 coding sequence is TGTGCCAGCAGTCGGATGGGCTTCGCCTACGAGCAGTACTTC. The J gene is TRBJ2-7, the V gene TRBV6-1; unclear D gene. Looked up from germline, CDR1 is MNHNS and CDR2 is SASEGT. The V end lost 5 bases, the J end lost 2 bases, and 13 bases lay between the germline ends. This CDR3 is 14 amino acids long.

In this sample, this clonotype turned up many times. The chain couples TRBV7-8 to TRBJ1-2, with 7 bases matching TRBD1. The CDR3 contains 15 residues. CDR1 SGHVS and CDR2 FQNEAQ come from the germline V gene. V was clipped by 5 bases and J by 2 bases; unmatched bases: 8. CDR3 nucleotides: TGTGCCAGCAGCCCAAGCCCGACAGGGAACTATGGCTACACCTTC. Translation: CASSPSPTGNYGYTF.

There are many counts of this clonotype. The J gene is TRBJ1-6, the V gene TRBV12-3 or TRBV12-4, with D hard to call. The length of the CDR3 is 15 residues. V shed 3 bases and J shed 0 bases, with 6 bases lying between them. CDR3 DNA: TGTGCCAGCAGTTTGGGAAGCTCCTATAATTCACCCCTCCACTTT. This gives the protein CASSLGSSYNSPLHF.

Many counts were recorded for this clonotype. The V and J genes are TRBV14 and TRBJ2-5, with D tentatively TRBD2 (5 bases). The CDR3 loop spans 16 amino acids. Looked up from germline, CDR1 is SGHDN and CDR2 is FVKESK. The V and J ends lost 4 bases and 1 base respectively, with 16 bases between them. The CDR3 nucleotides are TGTGCCAGCAGCCCTCGGAGGACTTATTTCCAAGAGACCCAGTACTTC. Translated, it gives CASSPRRTYFQETQYF.

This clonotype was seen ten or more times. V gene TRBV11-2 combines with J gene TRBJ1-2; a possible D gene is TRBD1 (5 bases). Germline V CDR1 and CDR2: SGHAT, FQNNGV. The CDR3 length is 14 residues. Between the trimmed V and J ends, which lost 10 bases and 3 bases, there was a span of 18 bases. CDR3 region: CATVGPRLDYGYTF. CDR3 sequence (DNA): TGTGCCACGGTGGGACCGCGACTAGACTATGGCTACACCTTC.

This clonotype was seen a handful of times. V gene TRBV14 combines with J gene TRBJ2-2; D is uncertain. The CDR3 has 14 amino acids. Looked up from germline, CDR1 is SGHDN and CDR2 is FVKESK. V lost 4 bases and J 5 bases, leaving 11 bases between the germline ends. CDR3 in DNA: TGTGCCAGCAGCCGAAGTCCTCAGACCGGGGAGCTGTTTTTT. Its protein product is CASSRSPQTGELFF. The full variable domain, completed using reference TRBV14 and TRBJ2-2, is EAGVTQFPSHSVIEKGQTVTLRCDPISGHDNLYWYRRVMGKEIKFLLHFVKESKQDESGMPNNRFLAERTGGTYSTLKVQPAELEDSGVYFCASSRSPQTGELFFGEGSRLTVL.

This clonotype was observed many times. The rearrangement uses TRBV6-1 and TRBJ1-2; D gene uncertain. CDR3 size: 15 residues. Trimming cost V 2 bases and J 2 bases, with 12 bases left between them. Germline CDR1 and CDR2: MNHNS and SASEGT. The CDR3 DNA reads TGTGCCAGCAGTGAAATGGGCACTACAAACTATGGCTACACCTTC. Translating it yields CASSEMGTTNYGYTF.

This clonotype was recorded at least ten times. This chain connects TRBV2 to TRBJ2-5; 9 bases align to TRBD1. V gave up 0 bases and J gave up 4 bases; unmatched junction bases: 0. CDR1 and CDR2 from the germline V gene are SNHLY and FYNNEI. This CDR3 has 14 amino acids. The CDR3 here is CASSEADRGETQYF. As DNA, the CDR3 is TGTGCCAGCAGTGAAGCGGACAGGGGAGAGACCCAGTACTTC. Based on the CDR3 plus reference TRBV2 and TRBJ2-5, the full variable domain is EPEVTQTPSHQVTQMGQEVILRCVPISNHLYFYWYRQILGQKVEFLVSFYNNEISEKSEIFDDQFSVERPDGSNFTLKIRSTKLEDSAMYFCASSEADRGETQYFGPGTRLLVL.

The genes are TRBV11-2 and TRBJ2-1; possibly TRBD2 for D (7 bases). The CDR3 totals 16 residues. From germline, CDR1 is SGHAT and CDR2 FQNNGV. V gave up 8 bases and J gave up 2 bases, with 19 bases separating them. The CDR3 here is CASFRVGGLPYNEQFF. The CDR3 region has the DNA TGTGCCAGCTTTCGGGTCGGGGGGCTACCCTACAATGAGCAGTTCTTC.